This T cell receptor (beta chain) was observed in a study of blood T cell repertoires in COVID-19. Method: immunoSEQ multiplex PCR; TCRdb's copy keeps in-frame clones and lacks some. The data contain 200,000 to 250,000 clones, about 90% of them singletons. V was clipped by 0 bases and J by 11 bases, with 10 bases between them. This CDR3 region has 12 residues. CDR1 and CDR2 from the germline V gene are MNHEY and SVGAGI. This clonotype was obtained from a woman in her 30s who had been exposed to COVID-19. Source material: PBMCs or T cells enriched from blood (not recorded which). The V and J genes are TRBV6-5 and TRBJ1-1, with D possibly being TRBD1 (6 bases). The CDR3 region is CASSYSRGSAFF. CDR3 nucleotide sequence: TGTGCCAGCAGTTACTCTAGGGGGAGCGCTTTCTTT.